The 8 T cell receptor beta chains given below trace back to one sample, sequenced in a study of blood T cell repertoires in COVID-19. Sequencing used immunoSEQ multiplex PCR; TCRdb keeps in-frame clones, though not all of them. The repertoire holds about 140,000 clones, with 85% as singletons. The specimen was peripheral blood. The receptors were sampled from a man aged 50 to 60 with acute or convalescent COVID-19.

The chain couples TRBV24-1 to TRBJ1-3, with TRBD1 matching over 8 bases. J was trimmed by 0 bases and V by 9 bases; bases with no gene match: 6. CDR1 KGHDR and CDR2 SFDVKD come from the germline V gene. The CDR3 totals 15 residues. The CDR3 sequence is CATSAGGRSGNTIYF. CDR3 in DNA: TGTGCCACCTCCGCAGGGGGCCGCTCTGGAAACACCATATATTTT.

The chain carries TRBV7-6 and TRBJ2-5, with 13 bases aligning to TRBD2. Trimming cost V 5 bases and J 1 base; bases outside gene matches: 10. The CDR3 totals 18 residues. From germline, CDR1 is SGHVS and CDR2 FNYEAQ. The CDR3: CASSPLPRLAGGQETQYF. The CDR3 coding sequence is TGTGCCAGCAGCCCTCTCCCCAGACTAGCGGGGGGCCAAGAGACCCAGTACTTC.

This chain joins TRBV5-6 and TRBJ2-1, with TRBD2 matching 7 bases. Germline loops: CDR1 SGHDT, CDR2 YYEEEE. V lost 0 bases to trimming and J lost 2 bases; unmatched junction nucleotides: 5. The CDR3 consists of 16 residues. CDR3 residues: CASSLDGGSTYNEQFF. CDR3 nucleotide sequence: TGTGCCAGCAGCTTGGACGGCGGGAGCACCTACAATGAGCAGTTCTTC.

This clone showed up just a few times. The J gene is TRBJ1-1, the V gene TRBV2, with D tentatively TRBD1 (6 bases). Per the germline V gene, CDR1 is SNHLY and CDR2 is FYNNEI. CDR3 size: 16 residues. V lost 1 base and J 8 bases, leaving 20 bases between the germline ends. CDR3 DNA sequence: TGTGCCAGCAGTGAAGTTTTTGGTCAGGGGAAGGGCGAAGCTTTCTTT. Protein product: CASSEVFGQGKGEAFF.

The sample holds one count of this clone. CDR3 sequence reads: CATNAGPAWDSYEQYF. The CDR3 region has the DNA TGTGCCACCAACGCAGGGCCAGCTTGGGACTCCTACGAGCAGTACTTC. The chain recombines TRBV2 with TRBJ2-7; tentatively, D is TRBD1 (5 bases). V was pared by 10 bases and J by 0 bases, with 22 bases between. The CDR3 length is 16 residues. Germline V lookup: CDR1 SNHLY, CDR2 FYNNEI.

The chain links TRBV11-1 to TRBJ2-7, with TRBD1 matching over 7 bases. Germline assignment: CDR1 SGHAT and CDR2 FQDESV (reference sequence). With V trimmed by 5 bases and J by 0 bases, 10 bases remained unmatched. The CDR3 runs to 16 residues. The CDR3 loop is CASSVFRDSLSYEQYF. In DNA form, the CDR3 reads TGTGCCAGCAGCGTCTTCCGGGACAGTCTCTCCTACGAGCAGTACTTC. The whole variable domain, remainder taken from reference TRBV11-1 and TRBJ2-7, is EAEVAQSPRYKITEKSQAVAFWCDPISGHATLYWYRQILGQGPELLVQFQDESVVDDSQLPKDRFSAERLKGVDSTLKIQPAELGDSAMYLCASSVFRDSLSYEQYFGPGTRLTVT.

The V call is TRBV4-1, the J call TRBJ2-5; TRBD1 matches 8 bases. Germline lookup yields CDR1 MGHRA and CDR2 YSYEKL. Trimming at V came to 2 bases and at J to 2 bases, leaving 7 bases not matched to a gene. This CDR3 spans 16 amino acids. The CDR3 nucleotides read TGCGCCAGCAGCCAAAGTGGACAGGGACGGCAAGAGACCCAGTACTTC. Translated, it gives CASSQSGQGRQETQYF.

CDR3 nucleotides: TGCGCCAGCAGCTCGGACAGGGGCAACGAAAAACTGTTTTTT. As protein: CASSSDRGNEKLFF. The J gene is TRBJ1-4, the V gene TRBV5-1, with 9 bases matching TRBD1. The CDR3 length is 14 residues. Looked up from germline, CDR1 is SGHRS and CDR2 is YFSETQ. Trimming cost V 3 bases and J 8 bases; bases outside gene matches: 5.